These T cell receptor beta chains were read from a single sample in a study of blood T cell repertoires in COVID-19. The repertoire was sequenced with immunoSEQ multiplex PCR; TCRdb's copy has only in-frame clones and lacks some. The repertoire holds under 250,000 clones, with roughly 85% as singletons. Specimen: PBMCs or T cells enriched from blood (not recorded which). The receptors shown here come from a woman in her thirties or forties who had been exposed to COVID-19. The CDR3 runs from the conserved cysteine through the conserved F or W. D genes are given only for firm matches. Rows may omit the clone size; those that give it use once, few, many or a size class.

v_call: TRBV25-1
clone_size: -
d_call: TRBD1
j_call: TRBJ1-1
cdr3_nt: TGTGCCAGCAGTGGCGCCCAGGGGGCGCGGTACACTGAAGCTTTCTTT
cdr3_aa: CASSGAQGARYTEAFF

v_call: TRBV2
clone_size: -
d_call: -
j_call: TRBJ2-5
cdr3_nt: TGTGCCAGCAGGGATAACTACCGAAAGACCCAGTACTTC
cdr3_aa: CASRDNYRKTQYF

v_call: TRBV6-1
clone_size: -
d_call: -
j_call: TRBJ1-3
cdr3_nt: TGTGCCAGCAGTGAATTCAGGGCTCAAGGAAACACCATATATTTT
cdr3_aa: CASSEFRAQGNTIYF

v_call: TRBV4-3
clone_size: -
d_call: -
j_call: TRBJ1-3
cdr3_nt: TGCGCCAGCAGCCAAGATGCGTCGCCAGGAAACACCATATATTTT
cdr3_aa: CASSQDASPGNTIYF

v_call: TRBV3-1/TRBV3-2
clone_size: -
d_call: -
j_call: TRBJ2-7
cdr3_nt: TGTGCCAGCGAGGGAGACGGAACCTACGAGCAGTACTTC
cdr3_aa: CASEGDGTYEQYF

v_call: TRBV27
clone_size: -
d_call: -
j_call: TRBJ2-5
cdr3_nt: TGTGCCAGCAGCCCAGGGTCGGAGACCCAGTACTTC
cdr3_aa: CASSPGSETQYF

v_call: TRBV19
clone_size: -
d_call: -
j_call: TRBJ1-4
cdr3_nt: TGTGCCGTTCGTGGGAGGGGGTATGAAAAACTGTTTTTT
cdr3_aa: CAVRGRGYEKLFF

v_call: TRBV5-4
clone_size: -
d_call: TRBD1
j_call: TRBJ1-3
cdr3_nt: TGTGCCAGCAGCTTGGGACACAGGGGTAGCGGAAACACCATATATTTT
cdr3_aa: CASSLGHRGSGNTIYF

v_call: TRBV4-1
clone_size: -
d_call: -
j_call: TRBJ2-7
cdr3_nt: TGCGCCAGCAGCCAAGCCGGTTATGGCGAGCAGTACTTC
cdr3_aa: CASSQAGYGEQYF

v_call: TRBV7-9
clone_size: -
d_call: TRBD1
j_call: TRBJ2-7
cdr3_nt: TGTGCCAGCAGCATATTTACAGGGGGCGGGTCCCACGAGCAGTACTTC
cdr3_aa: CASSIFTGGGSHEQYF

v_call: TRBV30
clone_size: -
d_call: -
j_call: TRBJ1-3
cdr3_nt: TGTGCCTGGAGTGCAACAATAGGAAACACCATATATTTT
cdr3_aa: CAWSATIGNTIYF

v_call: TRBV19
clone_size: -
d_call: TRBD1
j_call: TRBJ1-5
cdr3_nt: TGTGCCAGTAGTCCGACAGGGGGCTGGCAGCCCCAGCATTTT
cdr3_aa: CASSPTGGWQPQHF

v_call: TRBV27
clone_size: -
d_call: TRBD2
j_call: TRBJ2-1
cdr3_nt: TGTGCCAGCAGTTCAATAGCGGGGCCTTACAATGAGCAGTTCTTC
cdr3_aa: CASSSIAGPYNEQFF

v_call: TRBV5-1
clone_size: -
d_call: TRBD1
j_call: TRBJ1-2
cdr3_nt: TGCGCCAGCAGCCTACCGGGACAGGGGTATTATGGCTACACCTTC
cdr3_aa: CASSLPGQGYYGYTF

v_call: TRBV5-6
clone_size: -
d_call: -
j_call: TRBJ1-1
cdr3_nt: TGTGCCAGCAGCTTGCCCGAAAATCGGGTGAACACTGAAGCTTTCTTT
cdr3_aa: CASSLPENRVNTEAFF

v_call: TRBV15
clone_size: once
d_call: TRBD1
j_call: TRBJ1-1
cdr3_nt: TGTGCCACCGGGACAGGGGCCACTGAAGCTTTCTTT
cdr3_aa: CATGTGATEAFF

v_call: TRBV27
clone_size: -
d_call: TRBD2
j_call: TRBJ2-4
cdr3_nt: TGTGCCAGCAGTTCCCGCGGGAGTCAGACGTCCAAAAACATTCAGTACTTC
cdr3_aa: CASSSRGSQTSKNIQYF

v_call: TRBV28
clone_size: -
d_call: -
j_call: TRBJ2-7
cdr3_nt: TGTGCCAGCAGTGAAACGACAGGCTTGAGGGAGCAGTACTTC
cdr3_aa: CASSETTGLREQYF

v_call: TRBV5-1
clone_size: once
d_call: -
j_call: TRBJ2-5
cdr3_nt: TGCGCCAGCAGCTTGGTATCTGGAGGGGCCGGCGGGACCCAGTACTTC
cdr3_aa: CASSLVSGGAGGTQYF

v_call: TRBV28
clone_size: -
d_call: -
j_call: TRBJ1-2
cdr3_nt: TGTGCCAGCGGTTCCCTGAGGGTGGGGGGCTACACCTTC
cdr3_aa: CASGSLRVGGYTF

v_call: TRBV19
clone_size: -
d_call: -
j_call: TRBJ1-5
cdr3_nt: TGTGCCAGTAGTATAAAGTCGGGAGACAATAGCAATCAGCCCCAGCATTTT
cdr3_aa: CASSIKSGDNSNQPQHF

v_call: TRBV19
clone_size: -
d_call: -
j_call: TRBJ2-1
cdr3_nt: TGTGCCAGTAGTATCCAGGGGGGCATGGATGAGCAGTTCTTC
cdr3_aa: CASSIQGGMDEQFF

v_call: TRBV19
clone_size: -
d_call: TRBD1
j_call: TRBJ1-2
cdr3_nt: TGTGCCAGTATTCCTCGGGACAGGGTGGATGGCTACACCTTC
cdr3_aa: CASIPRDRVDGYTF

v_call: TRBV7-3
clone_size: -
d_call: TRBD1
j_call: TRBJ1-6
cdr3_nt: TGTGCCAGCAGCCGGGACAGGGATTCACCCCTCCACTTT
cdr3_aa: CASSRDRDSPLHF

v_call: TRBV7-9
clone_size: once
d_call: -
j_call: TRBJ1-1
cdr3_nt: TGTGCCAGCAGCTTAGCACAACCGAACACTGAAGCTTTCTTT
cdr3_aa: CASSLAQPNTEAFF

v_call: TRBV11-2
clone_size: -
d_call: -
j_call: TRBJ1-5
cdr3_nt: TGTGCCAGCAGCAAAGAGACGGCGGGGCGCAATCAGCCCCAGCATTTT
cdr3_aa: CASSKETAGRNQPQHF

v_call: TRBV2
clone_size: -
d_call: -
j_call: TRBJ1-1
cdr3_nt: TGTGCCAGCAGTTCCCATCAGAACACTGAAGCTTTCTTT
cdr3_aa: CASSSHQNTEAFF

v_call: TRBV7-9
clone_size: -
d_call: TRBD1
j_call: TRBJ1-1
cdr3_nt: TGTGCCAGCAGCGGACAGGGCACTGAAGCTTTCTTT
cdr3_aa: CASSGQGTEAFF

v_call: TRBV2
clone_size: -
d_call: -
j_call: TRBJ1-3
cdr3_nt: TGTGCCAGCAGTGAATTGGAGGCAGACTCTGGAAACACCATATATTTT
cdr3_aa: CASSELEADSGNTIYF

v_call: TRBV4-2
clone_size: -
d_call: -
j_call: TRBJ1-4
cdr3_nt: TGTGCCAGCAGCCAAGCGTATGCAACTAATGAAAAACTGTTTTTT
cdr3_aa: CASSQAYATNEKLFF

v_call: TRBV7-9
clone_size: -
d_call: TRBD1
j_call: TRBJ2-7
cdr3_nt: TGTGCCAGCAGCTTAGTGGACAGGGGGGACGAGGAGCAGTACTTC
cdr3_aa: CASSLVDRGDEEQYF

v_call: TRBV5-6
clone_size: -
d_call: TRBD2
j_call: TRBJ2-3
cdr3_nt: TGTGCCAGCAGCCAGGGACTAGCGGGGATCACAGATACGCAGTATTTT
cdr3_aa: CASSQGLAGITDTQYF

v_call: TRBV5-1
clone_size: few
d_call: -
j_call: TRBJ1-1
cdr3_nt: TGCGCCAGCAGCTTGGCAAGGCGGACTGAAGCTTTCTTT
cdr3_aa: CASSLARRTEAFF

v_call: TRBV9
clone_size: -
d_call: TRBD2
j_call: TRBJ2-7
cdr3_nt: TGTGCCAGCAGCGCAGCTAGCGGGGGATACGAGCAGTACTTC
cdr3_aa: CASSAASGGYEQYF

v_call: TRBV4-2
clone_size: -
d_call: TRBD1
j_call: TRBJ1-4
cdr3_nt: TGTGCCAGCAGCCAGACCGACAGGGGTCGAGGTAATGAAAAACTGTTTTTT
cdr3_aa: CASSQTDRGRGNEKLFF

v_call: TRBV28
clone_size: -
d_call: TRBD1
j_call: TRBJ1-2
cdr3_nt: TGTGCCAGCAGTATGACAGGGGGGAACGGCTACACCTTC
cdr3_aa: CASSMTGGNGYTF

v_call: TRBV15
clone_size: -
d_call: -
j_call: TRBJ1-4
cdr3_nt: TGTGCCACCAGCAGGGCGACAGGAGCTAATGAAAAACTGTTTTTT
cdr3_aa: CATSRATGANEKLFF

v_call: TRBV7-6
clone_size: -
d_call: -
j_call: TRBJ2-5
cdr3_nt: TGTGCCAGCAGCTTAGGTTGGACAGCCCAAGAGACCCAGTACTTC
cdr3_aa: CASSLGWTAQETQYF

v_call: TRBV10-3
clone_size: -
d_call: TRBD1
j_call: TRBJ1-2
cdr3_nt: TGTGCCACTTCCCGGGAGGGACAGCTAGCTAACTATGGCTACACCTTC
cdr3_aa: CATSREGQLANYGYTF